Presented here are 21 T cell receptor beta chains from one specimen sequenced in a study of blood T cell repertoires in COVID-19. Sequencing used immunoSEQ multiplex PCR; TCRdb keeps in-frame clones, though not all of them. The sample yields 85,000 to 100,000 clones, just over 85% seen once. What was sequenced was peripheral blood. The receptors were sampled from a man between 45 and 60 years old with COVID-19, enrolled during active disease.

The chain couples TRBV5-1 to TRBJ1-6, with TRBD1 identical over 8 bases. The CDR3 runs 15 residues. The germline V gene encodes CDR1 SGHRS and CDR2 YFSETQ. After removal of 5 bases from V and 9 bases from J, the junction contained 10 bases not matched to a gene. This CDR3 is CASRVGQGDRSPLHF. CDR3 nucleotide sequence: TGCGCCAGCAGAGTTGGACAGGGCGATCGTTCACCCCTCCACTTT.

The chain has TRBV4-2 and TRBJ1-3; TRBD1 agrees at 10 bases. The CDR3 runs to 17 residues. Germline V gene sequence: CDR1 LGHNA, CDR2 YNFKEQ. V dropped 1 base and J dropped 4; count of bases not matched to a gene: 7. CDR3 nucleotide sequence: TGTGCCAGCAGCCAAGGACAGGGGGCAATAGCGGGAAACACCATATATTTT. Protein sequence: CASSQGQGAIAGNTIYF.

The chain uses TRBV6-5 and TRBJ1-4; D possibly corresponds to TRBD1 (6 bases). This CDR3 is built from 15 residues. V was pared by 0 bases and J by 10 bases, with 15 bases between. CDR1 and CDR2 (germline): MNHEY, SVGAGI. CDR3 in DNA: TGTGCCAGCAGTTACTCGAGAGGGGGAACTGGAAAACTGTTTTTT. Translating gives CASSYSRGGTGKLFF.

This chain links TRBV27 with TRBJ2-1, with 7 positions matching TRBD2. J lost 7 bases, V lost 1 base, and 1 base had no gene match. From germline, CDR1 is MNHEY and CDR2 SMNVEV (reference sequence). CDR3 length: 13 residues. CDR3 sequence reads: CASSLLGGNEQFF. The CDR3 bases are TGTGCCAGCAGTTTATTGGGGGGGAATGAGCAGTTCTTC.

The V and J genes are TRBV4-1 and TRBJ1-2, with D possibly matching TRBD1 (5 bases). This CDR3 is built from 15 residues. Trimming cost V 5 bases and J 3 bases, with 16 bases left between them. Germline CDR1 MGHRA, CDR2 YSYEKL. For the CDR3, the DNA is TGCGCCAGCAGCGGGAGTCGGGGGGGGGACTATGGCTACACCTTC. It encodes CASSGSRGGDYGYTF.

This rearrangement joins TRBV5-1 to TRBJ1-6; TRBD1 agrees at 7 bases. This CDR3 contains 16 residues. The V segment lost 0 bases and the J segment 1 base; nucleotides outside the gene matches: 1. CDR1 and CDR2 from the germline V gene are SGHRS and YFSETQ. CDR3 protein: CASSLGQGSYNSPLHF. DNA for the CDR3: TGCGCCAGCAGCTTGGGACAGGGATCCTATAATTCACCCCTCCACTTT.

This sequence joins TRBV2 and TRBJ2-2, with TRBD1 matching over 7 bases. In germline, CDR1 is SNHLY, CDR2 FYNNEI. The CDR3 totals 15 residues. V dropped 2 bases and J dropped 5; count of bases not matched to a gene: 5. The CDR3 coding sequence is TGTGCCAGCAGTGAAATCGCAGGGGGTACCGGGGAGCTGTTTTTT. Translation: CASSEIAGGTGELFF. The full variable domain, its missing parts supplied by reference TRBV2 and TRBJ2-2, is EPEVTQTPSHQVTQMGQEVILRCVPISNHLYFYWYRQILGQKVEFLVSFYNNEISEKSEIFDDQFSVERPDGSNFTLKIRSTKLEDSAMYFCASSEIAGGTGELFFGEGSRLTVL.

The rearrangement uses TRBV15 and TRBJ1-2; no clear D. CDR3 length: 14 residues. Trimming pared 0 bases from V and 8 bases from J, leaving 13 bases between. Germline CDR1 is LNHNV and CDR2 is YYDKDF (reference sequence). The CDR3 loop reads CATSRDEIERGYTF. Written as DNA, the CDR3 is TGTGCCACCAGCAGAGATGAGATAGAGAGGGGCTACACCTTC.

This clone has only one observation. V gene TRBV3-1 (or the pseudogene TRBV3-2) combines with J gene TRBJ2-7; 8 nucleotides line up with TRBD1. The CDR3 contains 14 residues. Germline assignment: CDR1 LGHDT and CDR2 YNNKEL (reference sequence). After removal of 0 bases from V and 6 bases from J, the junction contained 4 bases not matched to a gene. CDR3 coding DNA: TGTGCCAGCAGCCAAGATCACAGGGGGGCCGAGCAGTACTTC. This gives the protein CASSQDHRGAEQYF.

V usage is TRBV3-1 (or the pseudogene TRBV3-2) and J usage is TRBJ1-1; possible D gene TRBD1, 6 bases. Germline values: CDR1 LGHDT, CDR2 YNNKEL (reference sequence). The CDR3 totals 14 residues. V lost 2 bases and J 4 bases, leaving 11 bases between the germline ends. CDR3 amino acids: CASSQQGLSTEAFF. The CDR3 DNA follows: TGTGCCAGCAGCCAACAGGGGTTGAGCACTGAAGCTTTCTTT.

The chain employs TRBV5-1 and TRBJ2-1, with 10 bases fitting TRBD2. The CDR3 has 14 residues. CDR1 SGHRS and CDR2 YFSETQ come from the germline V gene. The J segment lost 5 bases and the V segment lost 3 bases, leaving 2 bases of the junction unmatched. The chain's CDR3 is CASSWSGGDNEQFF. The CDR3, as DNA: TGCGCCAGCAGCTGGAGCGGGGGGGACAATGAGCAGTTCTTC.

The table lists this clone with a count of one. The CDR3 is CASSVQGGNTEAFF. CDR3 nucleotides: TGCGCCAGCAGCGTACAGGGGGGGAACACTGAAGCTTTCTTT. The J gene is TRBJ1-1, the V gene TRBV5-1; 8 nucleotides agree with TRBD1. The length of the CDR3 is 14 residues. Germline V lookup: CDR1 SGHRS, CDR2 YFSETQ. Trimming cost V 4 bases and J 1 base; bases outside gene matches: 3.

J is TRBJ2-1 and V is TRBV11-3; D gene uncertain. Trimming stripped 0 bases from V and 1 base from J, with 13 bases between. In germline, CDR1 is SGHNT, CDR2 YENEEA. The CDR3 spans 17 residues. CDR3 region: CASSLDSPPRSYNEQFF. DNA for the CDR3: TGTGCCAGCAGCTTAGATAGCCCGCCGCGATCCTACAATGAGCAGTTCTTC.

In regard to this clone: Other DNA sequences from this sample encode an identical CDR3 as well. The V gene is TRBV7-9, the J gene TRBJ2-7; D gene ambiguous. From germline, CDR1 is SEHNR and CDR2 FQNEAQ (reference sequence). This CDR3 region has 13 residues. Deletions cut 1 base from V and 4 bases from J, with 8 bases between. CDR3 sequence: CASSLVSSYEQYF. The CDR3 coding sequence is TGTGCCAGCAGCTTAGTTAGCTCTTACGAGCAGTACTTC.

This clone was recorded a few times. This chain uses TRBV12-5 with TRBJ1-1, with 10 positions matching TRBD1. CDR1 and CDR2 (germline): LGHNT, FRNRAP. The length of the CDR3 is 13 residues. Trimming at V came to 4 bases and at J to 4 bases, leaving 0 bases not matched to a gene. DNA of the CDR3: TGTGCTAGTGGTTGGACAGGGGGCACTGAAGCTTTCTTT. It codes for CASGWTGGTEAFF.

V and J are TRBV19 and TRBJ2-5; 8 nucleotides match TRBD1. This CDR3 comprises 15 residues. The germline gives CDR1 LNHDA, CDR2 SQIVND (reference sequence). V lost 7 bases to trimming and J lost 2 bases; unmatched junction nucleotides: 9. The CDR3 sequence is CASNSPNRGQETQYF. The CDR3 bases are TGTGCCAGTAACTCACCCAACAGGGGGCAAGAGACCCAGTACTTC.

The V and J genes are TRBV6-2 or TRBV6-3 and TRBJ2-7, with 7 positions matching TRBD2. The J segment lost 6 bases and the V segment lost 2 bases, leaving 4 bases of the junction unmatched. This CDR3 comprises 13 residues. Per germline, CDR1 MNHEY and CDR2 SVGEGT. The chain's CDR3 is CASSYLTSREQYF. In DNA, the CDR3 is TGTGCCAGCAGTTACCTGACTAGCCGCGAGCAGTACTTC.

The chain links TRBV3-1 (or the pseudogene TRBV3-2) to TRBJ2-3; D is possibly TRBD2 (6 bases). CDR3 length: 15 amino acids. V was trimmed by 2 bases and J by 2 bases, leaving 11 bases between them. Germline lookup yields CDR1 LGHDT and CDR2 YNNKEL (reference sequence). The CDR3 sequence: CASSQSLAATDTQYF. In DNA form, the CDR3 reads TGTGCCAGCAGCCAATCGTTAGCGGCCACAGATACGCAGTATTTT.

The chain links TRBV9 to TRBJ2-1; D is perhaps TRBD2 (6 bases). The ends were cut back, 0 bases at V and 0 bases at J, with 7 bases in the middle. CDR3 size: 15 residues. CDR1 is SGDLS, CDR2 YYNGEE, per germline. This CDR3 is CASSVDGGSYNEQFF. In nucleotides, the CDR3 is TGTGCCAGCAGCGTAGACGGGGGCTCCTACAATGAGCAGTTCTTC. Using reference TRBV9 and TRBJ2-1 for the parts outside the CDR3, the full variable domain is DSGVTQTPKHLITATGQRVTLRCSPRSGDLSVYWYQQSLDQGLQFLIQYYNGEERAKGNILERFSAQQFPDLHSELNLSSLELGDSALYFCASSVDGGSYNEQFFGPGTRLTVL.

The chain joins TRBV7-3 to TRBJ1-6; 7 bases are shared with TRBD1. The CDR3 totals 14 residues. Germline V gene sequence: CDR1 SGHTA, CDR2 FQGTGA. With 6 bases clipped from V and 6 bases from J, the junction kept 5 bases outside the gene matches. Here the CDR3 DNA reads TGTGCCAGCAGTTCCGGGACAGCTAATTCACCCCTCCACTTT. Translated, it gives CASSSGTANSPLHF.

V usage is TRBV7-2 and J usage is TRBJ1-2; TRBD1 agrees at 10 bases. V shed 4 bases, J shed 7 bases, and the junction held 3 bases outside the gene matches. CDR1 and CDR2 from the germline V gene are SGHTA and FQGNSA. This CDR3 contains 13 residues. Here the CDR3 reads CASSSDRGFGYTF. The DNA of the CDR3 is TGTGCCAGCAGCTCGGACAGGGGGTTTGGCTACACCTTC. Full variable domain (missing parts from reference TRBV7-2 and TRBJ1-2): GAGVSQSPSNKVTEKGKDVELRCDPISGHTALYWYRQSLGQGLEFLIYFQGNSAPDKSGLPSDRFSAERTGGSVSTLTIQRTQQEDSAVYLCASSSDRGFGYTFGSGTRLTVV.